These T cell receptor beta chains were read from a single sample in a study of PD-1 blockade in classical Hodgkin lymphoma. Libraries were prepared by immunoSEQ multiplex PCR; TCRdb keeps only in-frame clonotypes and omits some of them. The top ten clones hold 11% of a sample with fewer than 30,000 clones, roughly 78% of them seen once. The specimen comprised peripheral blood mononuclear cells (PBMCs), sampled before the second cycle of nivolumab. The receptor set was obtained from a human donor with classical Hodgkin lymphoma. Both conserved end residues are part of each CDR3. Fields, in order: V gene, D gene, clone size, J gene, CDR3 DNA, CDR3 protein. The D gene is left open where the match is weak. Clone size, where shown, is once, few, many, or a class for clones that have expanded.

TRBV27	TRBD1	NA	TRBJ1-1	TGTGCCAGCAGTTTAGACAGGGGGCGGACTGAAGCTTTCTTT	CASSLDRGRTEAFF
TRBV20-1	NA	NA	TRBJ1-1	TGCAGTGCTAGAGCCGACACTGAAGCTTTCTTT	CSARADTEAFF
TRBV28	NA	NA	TRBJ1-2	TGTGCCAGCAGTTTGACAGGCTCTAACTATGGCTACACCTTC	CASSLTGSNYGYTF
TRBV4-2	TRBD1	NA	TRBJ1-5	TGTGCCAGCAGCCGCGCATGGACAGGTTTTAATCAGCCCCAGCATTTT	CASSRAWTGFNQPQHF
TRBV28	TRBD1	NA	TRBJ1-2	TGTGCCAGCAGTCCCCGACAGGGGGGGAACTATGGCTACACCTTC	CASSPRQGGNYGYTF
TRBV11-2	TRBD2	NA	TRBJ2-1	TGTGCCAGCAGCTCCCCCGGGGGAGGGAAGAGGGGCCAGTTCTTC	CASSSPGGGKRGQFF
TRBV7-9	NA	once	TRBJ1-1	TGTGCCAGCAGCTTAGGACCACACGGCGGAGAAGCTTTCTTT	CASSLGPHGGEAFF
TRBV18	NA	NA	TRBJ2-3	TGTGCCAGCTCACCGCCTAGCGCAGATACGCAGTATTTT	CASSPPSADTQYF
TRBV5-1	TRBD1	once	TRBJ2-5	TGCGCCAGCAGCTCGGGACAGCCCCCTGAGACCCAGTACTTC	CASSSGQPPETQYF
TRBV29-1	TRBD2	NA	TRBJ2-3	TGCAGCGTTGAGGAGCGGGGGAGGAGAGATACGCAGTATTTT	CSVEERGRRDTQYF
TRBV28	TRBD2	NA	TRBJ2-2	TGTGCCAGCAGTCTGGGAGGGGATAGGATCGGGGAGCTGTTTTTT	CASSLGGDRIGELFF
TRBV28	NA	NA	TRBJ2-7	TGTGCCAGCTCCGGGGAGTATAGAAAGTACTTC	CASSGEYRKYF
TRBV6-6	TRBD1	NA	TRBJ2-5	TGTGCCAGCAGTTACTCAAGGGACAGGCAAGAGACCCAGTACTTC	CASSYSRDRQETQYF
TRBV6-1	NA	NA	TRBJ1-2	TGTGCCAGCAGTGACACGACAGGACTTGGCTACACCTTC	CASSDTTGLGYTF
TRBV19	NA	NA	TRBJ1-5	TGTGCCAGTAGTGAAGAAGGGGGGATCGGTCAGCCCCAGCATTTT	CASSEEGGIGQPQHF
TRBV2	NA	NA	TRBJ1-1	TGTGCCAGCAGTGAATCGGGGGGCGCATCTGAAGCTTTCTTT	CASSESGGASEAFF
TRBV28	TRBD1	NA	TRBJ1-1	TGTGCCAGCAGTAGGGGGCCGGGGGGCGTTAACACTGAAGCTTTCTTT	CASSRGPGGVNTEAFF
TRBV28	NA	NA	TRBJ2-2	TGTGCCAGCAGTGACAGTAATTCGAACACCGGGGAGCTGTTTTTT	CASSDSNSNTGELFF
TRBV19	TRBD1	NA	TRBJ1-1	TGTGCCAGTAGTATACGGGGGACAGGGGCCCTGAGGACTGAAGCTTTCTTT	CASSIRGTGALRTEAFF
TRBV4-2	TRBD2	NA	TRBJ2-2	TGTGCCAGCAGCCAAGGGACTAGCGACACCGGGGAGCTGTTTTTT	CASSQGTSDTGELFF
TRBV11-2	NA	NA	TRBJ2-5	TGTGCCAGCAGCTTAGTGATATTAGAGACCCAGTACTTC	CASSLVILETQYF
TRBV6-1	NA	once	TRBJ1-2	TGTGCCAGCAGTGAGGGACCGGCAGCAAGTAATGGCTACACCTTC	CASSEGPAASNGYTF
TRBV6-6	TRBD2	NA	TRBJ2-5	TGTGCCAGCAGTTATCGGCAGGGAGGGAGAGAGACCCAGTACTTC	CASSYRQGGRETQYF
TRBV5-5	TRBD2	NA	TRBJ2-5	TGTGCCAGCAGCCATACTAGCGGGGGAGAGACCCAGTACTTC	CASSHTSGGETQYF
TRBV5-6	NA	NA	TRBJ1-1	TGTGCCAGCAGCTTGGGGCCAAGCACTGAAGCTTTCTTT	CASSLGPSTEAFF
TRBV28	TRBD1	once	TRBJ2-7	TGTGCCAGCAGTCCGATCTACAGGGGAAGCTTCTCCTACGAGCAGTACTTC	CASSPIYRGSFSYEQYF
TRBV7-8	TRBD2	NA	TRBJ2-5	TGTGCCAGCAGCTATAAGAGGTTTACTAGCGGCCAAGAGACCCAGTACTTC	CASSYKRFTSGQETQYF
TRBV7-9	NA	NA	TRBJ1-1	TGTGCCAGCAGCTTAGACCGGACAGCAAACACTGAAGCTTTCTTT	CASSLDRTANTEAFF
TRBV6-4	TRBD2	NA	TRBJ2-1	TGTGCCAGCAGCCTCAATAGCGGGGGAGCCTACAATGAGCAGTTCTTC	CASSLNSGGAYNEQFF
TRBV7-2	NA	NA	TRBJ2-3	TGTGCCAGCAGCTTAGTTAGCAGGGCAGATACGCAGTATTTT	CASSLVSRADTQYF
TRBV18	NA	NA	TRBJ2-7	TGTGCCAGCTCCCTGGTGGGTGGAGCGGATGTGGAGCAGTACTTC	CASSLVGGADVEQYF
TRBV7-2	NA	NA	TRBJ2-7	TGTGCCAGCAGCTTAGGGGGGGCCGGTAGCAACGAGCAGTACTTC	CASSLGGAGSNEQYF
TRBV4-1	TRBD2	NA	TRBJ2-7	TGCGCCAGCAGCGGGGAGCTAGCGGGCTACGAGCAGTACTTC	CASSGELAGYEQYF
TRBV7-9	NA	medium-sized	TRBJ1-4	TGTGCCAGCAGCAAGACAGGCGATGAAAAACTGTTTTTT	CASSKTGDEKLFF
TRBV6-4	NA	NA	TRBJ2-6	TGTGCCAGCAGTGACTCGAGCTCTGGGGCCAACGTCCTGACTTTC	CASSDSSSGANVLTF
TRBV2	NA	NA	TRBJ1-1	TGTGCCAGCAGTGACCCTAGGGTCTCCGGAAGCACTGAAGCTTTCTTT	CASSDPRVSGSTEAFF
TRBV7-2	TRBD2	NA	TRBJ2-3	TGTGCCAGTGACGAGCGGGGGGGCCGGGCAGATACGCAGTATTTT	CASDERGGRADTQYF
TRBV19	TRBD2	NA	TRBJ2-2	TGTGCCAGTAGTATAGTGGGACTAGCGGGGGACTCGAACACCGGGGAGCTGTTTTTT	CASSIVGLAGDSNTGELFF
TRBV4-3	NA	NA	TRBJ1-4	TGCGCCAGCAGCCCGCTTGATGGACAAAGGGAAAAACTGTTTTTT	CASSPLDGQREKLFF
TRBV7-9	TRBD2	NA	TRBJ2-5	TGTGCCAGCAGCTTAGGTTTAGCGGGGGTCGAGACCCAGTACTTC	CASSLGLAGVETQYF